The rows below give T cell receptor beta chains drawn from one sample of a study of shared clonotypes between healthy human individuals. Clones were read by immunoSEQ multiplex PCR, and TCRdb kept only the in-frame ones, dropping some. Among some 2.4 million clones listed, 80% to 95% were seen once. The sample taken for sequencing was naive CD4+ T cells from PBMCs. Receptors originate from a man between 18 and 29 years old in good health. Some clones in this sample may be carry-over from other donors' samples. Each CDR3 is given without its conserved first and last residue. The D gene is left open where the match is weak.

ATSRGVHGTSGRETQY TRBJ2-5 TRBV15 TRBD2
ASSFQEGTEAF TRBJ1-1 TRBV5-4 .
ASSLVHGELF TRBJ2-2 TRBV28 .
ASSSRLASQETQY TRBJ2-5 TRBV18 TRBD2
ASSGGTSRNEQF TRBJ2-1 TRBV7-2 .
AITEGDRVLEQY TRBJ2-7 TRBV28 TRBD1
ASHKGGQGGDGYT TRBJ1-2 TRBV4-1 .
ASSFSGTGANVLT TRBJ2-6 TRBV5-1 .
ASSYTGPSNEQF TRBJ2-1 TRBV6-5 .
ASSPEPGSSYEQY TRBJ2-7 TRBV6-1 .
ASSSGGGGGNTIY TRBJ1-3 TRBV7-3 .
ASSLREEQY TRBJ2-7 TRBV5-1 .
ASSPQIHDTQY TRBJ2-3 TRBV18 .
ASSMGQGSSYEQY TRBJ2-7 TRBV19 TRBD1
ASSSGTSRYEQY TRBJ2-7 TRBV28 TRBD2
ASSLGQTNTGELF TRBJ2-2 TRBV7-6 TRBD1
ASSLRTSGVNTGELF TRBJ2-2 TRBV5-6 TRBD2
ASSVVQASTDTQY TRBJ2-3 TRBV5-1 .
ASSFIGSDQETQY TRBJ2-5 TRBV5-4 .
ASSESGRQGNYGYT TRBJ1-2 TRBV5-4 .
ASGTSGSYNEQF TRBJ2-1 TRBV28 TRBD2
ASSDLGKAETQY TRBJ2-5 TRBV10-2 .
ASSPPRDRYGYT TRBJ1-2 TRBV28 .
ASTTDSSYNEQF TRBJ2-1 TRBV28 .
ASSFRGSVGGRSENYNEQF TRBJ2-1 TRBV5-1 TRBD2
ASSFLAGLNNEQF TRBJ2-1 TRBV5-1 .
ASIGPYEQY TRBJ2-7 TRBV28 .
SVVDRQETQY TRBJ2-5 TRBV29-1 .
ASSIYRANEKLF TRBJ1-4 TRBV19 .
AWSPGREGSYGYT TRBJ1-2 TRBV30 .
AISGQGDEKLF TRBJ1-4 TRBV10-3 TRBD1
ASSPILLAKDEQY TRBJ2-7 TRBV18 TRBD2
ASSPLAGAVKNIQY TRBJ2-4 TRBV18 TRBD2
ASWGQGGGETQY TRBJ2-5 TRBV6-1 TRBD1
SVGQGEPAF TRBJ1-1 TRBV29-1 TRBD1
AISERATGGGG TRBJ2-7 TRBV10-3 .
ASSIPPGGGIGGPQH TRBJ1-5 TRBV19 .
ASSIPGTGGTQPQH TRBJ1-5 TRBV19 TRBD1
ASSSGLARSSGANVLT TRBJ2-6 TRBV7-2 TRBD2
ASSFGYLAGGYEQY TRBJ2-7 TRBV5-4 TRBD2
ASSPVARGVNYGYT TRBJ1-2 TRBV7-9 .
ASSGTSAGETQY TRBJ2-5 TRBV5-1 TRBD2
ASSKDGPYNEQF TRBJ2-1 TRBV7-9 .
SVVSPMNTEAF TRBJ1-1 TRBV29-1 .
ASSYGPLETQY TRBJ2-5 TRBV7-2 .
ASSLVGREVTEAF TRBJ1-1 TRBV7-9 .
ASSFSGGTADTQY TRBJ2-3 TRBV2 TRBD2
ASSEKRRSYSIPSSSNQPQH TRBJ1-5 TRBV10-1 .
ASSATQTSGRPEQF TRBJ2-1 TRBV9 TRBD2
ASSGTSGSAGELF TRBJ2-2 TRBV9 TRBD2